A single sample gave rise to the 20 T cell receptor beta chains below, sequenced in a study of blood T cell repertoires in COVID-19. The method was immunoSEQ multiplex PCR; TCRdb's version includes in-frame clones alone and lacks a portion of them. The table records fewer than 400,000 clones, approximately 91% of them present only once. The sample consisted of PBMCs or T cells enriched from blood (not recorded which). These receptors were collected from a man aged 55 to 70 who had recovered from COVID-19.

The J gene is TRBJ2-5, the V gene TRBV29-1; D perhaps matches TRBD2 (6 bases). The CDR3 totals 16 residues. Trimming pared 1 base from V and 5 bases from J, leaving 20 bases between. Germline V CDR1 and CDR2: SQVTM, ANQGSEA. CDR3 loop: CSVEVLRGGDGETQYF. The CDR3 DNA is TGCAGCGTTGAAGTTCTCCGCGGAGGGGATGGGGAGACCCAGTACTTC.

With regard to this clone: A read error may explain this, as a much larger clone is one base away. Other DNA sequences in the same sample also yield this CDR3. The V call is TRBV5-4, the J call TRBJ2-7; 11 positions agree with TRBD2. Germline assignment: CDR1 SGHNT and CDR2 YYREEE (reference sequence). The CDR3 runs to 15 residues. Trimming at V came to 3 bases and at J to 2 bases, leaving 4 bases not matched to a gene. The DNA for the CDR3 is TGTGCCAGCAGCTCCCCGGGACTAGCGGCCTACGAGCAGTACTTC. This codes for CASSSPGLAAYEQYF.

The V gene is TRBV12-3 or TRBV12-4, the J gene TRBJ2-7, with D possibly being TRBD1 (5 bases). V was trimmed by 3 bases and J by 2 bases, leaving 8 bases between them. The CDR3 length is 13 residues. The CDR3: CASSFSRAYEQYF. CDR3 DNA: TGTGCCAGCAGTTTTTCCAGGGCCTACGAGCAGTACTTC.

This clone was picked up one time. This chain links TRBV11-1 with TRBJ2-7; D is perhaps TRBD2 (7 bases). This CDR3 has 14 amino acids. CDR1 and CDR2 from the germline V gene are SGHAT and FQDESV (reference sequence). The V gene lost 3 bases and the J gene lost 3 bases, with 12 bases spanning the gap. CDR3 loop: CASSFVGGGYEQYF. The DNA of the CDR3 is TGTGCCAGCAGCTTCGTGGGAGGGGGCTACGAGCAGTACTTC.

The chain links TRBV5-4 to TRBJ2-1, with unresolved D. This CDR3 is built from 14 residues. V was cut by 0 bases and J by 4 bases, with 8 bases left in between. Germline V gene sequence: CDR1 SGHNT, CDR2 YYREEE (reference sequence). This chain's CDR3 is CASSLGTVYNEQFF. The CDR3 DNA reads TGTGCCAGCAGCTTGGGAACGGTTTACAATGAGCAGTTCTTC.

The rearrangement joins TRBV9 to TRBJ2-7, with TRBD2 matching 8 bases. CDR1 and CDR2 from the germline V gene are SGDLS and YYNGEE. This CDR3 is 16 amino acids long. J gave up 9 bases and V 0 bases, and 14 bases lay outside the gene matches. The CDR3 DNA reads TGTGCCAGCAGCGTAGCGCCTAGCGGGCTCTCTGAGGGGCAGTACTTC. It is translated as CASSVAPSGLSEGQYF.

The count of this clone is one. The rearrangement uses TRBV15 and TRBJ2-2; 11 bases are shared with TRBD2. The V and J ends lost 2 bases and 3 bases, in that order; junction bases with no gene match: 17. From germline, CDR1 is LNHNV and CDR2 YYDKDF (reference sequence). CDR3 size: 21 residues. The CDR3 loop is CATSRFGTSGKPQGYTGELFF. The CDR3 nucleotides read TGTGCCACCAGCAGATTTGGGACTAGCGGCAAACCCCAAGGGTACACCGGGGAGCTGTTTTTT.

The chain carries TRBV28 and TRBJ2-3, with D uncertain. V dropped 4 bases and J dropped 10 bases, with 12 bases sitting between them. Germline values: CDR1 MDHEN, CDR2 SYDVKM. This CDR3 contains 12 residues. CDR3 in amino acids: CASSSSQVPQYF. CDR3 coding DNA: TGTGCCAGCAGTTCCTCGCAGGTACCGCAGTATTTT.

The V gene is TRBV3-1 (or the pseudogene TRBV3-2), the J gene TRBJ1-6, with D unresolved. The CDR3 loop spans 14 amino acids. Germline-derived CDR1 and CDR2 are LGHDT and YNNKEL (reference sequence). The ends were cut back, 3 bases at V and 5 bases at J, with 8 bases in the middle. Written as DNA, the CDR3 is TGTGCCAGCAGCCAGTATTCTCATAATTCACCCCTCCACTTT. It translates to CASSQYSHNSPLHF.

The table lists this clone with a count of one. The J gene is TRBJ1-5, the V gene TRBV19; the D is unclear. CDR1 and CDR2 from the germline V gene are LNHDA and SQIVND (reference sequence). V was trimmed by 5 bases and J by 2 bases, leaving 4 bases between them. The CDR3 spans 12 residues. CDR3 amino acids: CASSVGNQPQHF. DNA for the CDR3: TGTGCCAGTAGTGTCGGCAATCAGCCCCAGCATTTT.

CDR3 nucleotide sequence: TGTGCCAGCAGCACTAATCGACCGACAGTTATCTACACCTTC. This translates into CASSTNRPTVIYTF. V is TRBV6-5 and J is TRBJ1-2; TRBD1 is a possible D gene (5 bases). This CDR3 spans 14 amino acids. V was shortened by 6 bases and J by 10 bases, with 21 bases between the two germline ends. Germline V gene lookup returns CDR1 MNHEY and CDR2 SVGAGI.

V gene TRBV3-1 (or the pseudogene TRBV3-2) combines with J gene TRBJ2-1; TRBD2 matches 15 bases. The CDR3 is made up of 14 amino acids. The ends lost 10 bases at V and 9 bases at J; junction bases unmatched: 7. The V gene's germline CDR1 is LGHDT and CDR2 YNNKEL (reference sequence). The CDR3 nucleotides read TGTGCCACCATATCGGGACTAGCGGGAGGTGAGCAGTTCTTC. Amino acids: CATISGLAGGEQFF.

The chain uses TRBV7-6 and TRBJ2-3, with D unclear. V gave up 5 bases and J gave up 6 bases, with 9 bases separating them. Germline CDR1 is SGHVS and CDR2 is FNYEAQ. This CDR3 contains 12 residues. The CDR3 DNA reads as TGTGCCAGCAGCGAGAGGTCCGATACGCAGTATTTT. It yields the protein CASSERSDTQYF. The variable domain in full, completed from reference TRBV7-6 and TRBJ2-3, reads GAGVSQSPRYKVTKRGQDVALRCDPISGHVSLYWYRQALGQGPEFLTYFNYEAQQDKSGLPNDRFSAERPEGSISTLTIQRTEQRDSAMYRCASSERSDTQYFGPGTRLTVL.

The V and J genes are TRBV27 and TRBJ1-2; tentatively, D is TRBD1 (6 bases). The CDR3 covers 15 residues. V gave up 6 bases and J gave up 4 bases, with 18 bases separating them. CDR1 is MNHEY, CDR2 SMNVEV, per germline (reference sequence). The CDR3 nucleotides are TGTGCCAGCAGACTAACAGGGACCGGATTCTATGGCTACACCTTC. It codes for CASRLTGTGFYGYTF.

The V and J genes are TRBV6-2 or TRBV6-3 and TRBJ2-1, with 10 bases lining up with TRBD2. The germline V gene has CDR1 MNHEY and CDR2 SVGEGT. V lost 0 bases and J lost 4; bases outside the gene matches: 6. CDR3 length: 17 amino acids. CDR3 region: CASSYSWTSGKYNEQFF. The CDR3, as DNA: TGTGCCAGCAGTTACTCGTGGACTAGCGGAAAGTACAATGAGCAGTTCTTC.

V and J are TRBV7-2 and TRBJ2-1; TRBD2 matches at 11 bases. The germline gives CDR1 SGHTA, CDR2 FQGNSA. This CDR3 region has 17 residues. V lost 5 bases, J lost 9 bases, and 15 bases stayed unmatched. The CDR3 DNA follows: TGTGCCAGCAGCCCCTTCGGTAGCGGGAGGGTGGAGGTTGAGCAGTTCTTC. It yields the protein CASSPFGSGRVEVEQFF.

The V call is TRBV6-1, the J call TRBJ1-5, with a tentative D call TRBD1 (5 bases). Trimming removed 0 bases at V and 6 bases at J, with 6 bases between. The CDR3 extends over 13 amino acids. From germline, CDR1 is MNHNS and CDR2 SASEGT. The CDR3 here is CASSEARVQPQHF. The CDR3 region has the DNA TGTGCCAGCAGTGAAGCCAGGGTTCAGCCCCAGCATTTT.

CDR3 sequence reads: CASSGIQGFETEAFF. The CDR3 DNA reads TGTGCCAGCAGCGGAATACAGGGTTTTGAGACTGAAGCTTTCTTT. The chain is built from TRBV9 and TRBJ1-1; D possibly corresponds to TRBD1 (6 bases). V dropped 3 bases and J dropped 5 bases, with 17 bases sitting between them. The germline CDR1 and CDR2 sequences are SGDLS and YYNGEE. This CDR3 spans 15 amino acids.

A word on this clone: The same CDR3 is also encoded by other DNA sequences in this sample. The chain uses TRBV28 and TRBJ2-7; possible D gene TRBD1, 6 bases. The CDR3 spans 14 residues. Germline-derived CDR1 and CDR2 are MDHEN and SYDVKM. V was trimmed by 0 bases and J by 1 base, leaving 7 bases between them. The chain's CDR3 is CASSLWQGSYEQYF. The CDR3 DNA is TGTGCCAGCAGTTTATGGCAGGGGTCCTACGAGCAGTACTTC.

This chain joins TRBV28 and TRBJ2-7; 10 positions match TRBD1. This CDR3 comprises 14 residues. Trimming took 6 bases from V and 5 from J; bases not matched to a gene: 7. The germline V gene has CDR1 MDHEN and CDR2 SYDVKM. The CDR3 reads CASRRTGGIHEQYF. For the CDR3, the DNA is TGTGCCAGCAGACGGACAGGGGGGATACACGAGCAGTACTTC.